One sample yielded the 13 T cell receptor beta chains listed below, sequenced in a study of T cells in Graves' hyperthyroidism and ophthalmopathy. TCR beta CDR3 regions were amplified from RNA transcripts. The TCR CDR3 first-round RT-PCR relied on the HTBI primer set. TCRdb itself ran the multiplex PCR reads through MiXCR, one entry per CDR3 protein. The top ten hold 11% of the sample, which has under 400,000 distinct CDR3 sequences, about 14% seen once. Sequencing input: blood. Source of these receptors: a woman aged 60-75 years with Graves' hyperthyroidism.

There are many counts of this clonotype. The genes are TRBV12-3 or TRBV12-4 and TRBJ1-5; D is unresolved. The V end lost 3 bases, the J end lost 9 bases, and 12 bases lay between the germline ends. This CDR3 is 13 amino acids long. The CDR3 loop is CASSFSVSGPQHF. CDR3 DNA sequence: TGTGCCAGCAGTTTTTCGGTTAGTGGGCCCCAGCATTTT.

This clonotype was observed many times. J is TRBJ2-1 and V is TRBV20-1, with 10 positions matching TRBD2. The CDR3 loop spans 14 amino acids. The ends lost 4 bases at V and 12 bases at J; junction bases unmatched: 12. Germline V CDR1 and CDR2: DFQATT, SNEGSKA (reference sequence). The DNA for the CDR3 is TGCAGTGCTACCGACCCTAAGCGGGAGGGCCCGCAGTTCTTC. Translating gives CSATDPKREGPQFF.

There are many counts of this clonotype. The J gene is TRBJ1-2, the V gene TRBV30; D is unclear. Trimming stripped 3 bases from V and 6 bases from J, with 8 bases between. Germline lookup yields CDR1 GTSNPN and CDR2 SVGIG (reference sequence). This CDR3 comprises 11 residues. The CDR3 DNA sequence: TGTGCCTGGAGGGGCGGGGATGGCTACACCTTC. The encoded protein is CAWRGGDGYTF.

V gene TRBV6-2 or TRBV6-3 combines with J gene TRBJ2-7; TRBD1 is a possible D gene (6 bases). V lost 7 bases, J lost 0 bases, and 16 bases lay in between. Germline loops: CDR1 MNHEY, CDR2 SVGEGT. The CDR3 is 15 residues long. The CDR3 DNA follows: TGTGCCAGCACCGATGGGGGCAGGAGCTCCTACGAGCAGTACTTC. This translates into CASTDGGRSSYEQYF.

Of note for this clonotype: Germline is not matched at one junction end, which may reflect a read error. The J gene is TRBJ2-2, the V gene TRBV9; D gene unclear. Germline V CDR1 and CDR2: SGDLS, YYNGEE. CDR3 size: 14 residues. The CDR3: CASCVVEMRGELFF. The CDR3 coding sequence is TGTGCCAGCTGCGTAGTGGAGATGCGGGGGGAGCTGTTTTTT.

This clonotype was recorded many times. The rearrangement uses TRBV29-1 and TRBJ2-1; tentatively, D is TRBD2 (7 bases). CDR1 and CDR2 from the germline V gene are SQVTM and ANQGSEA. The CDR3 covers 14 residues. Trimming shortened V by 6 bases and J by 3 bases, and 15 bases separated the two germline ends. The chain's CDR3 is CSVRGGERYNEQFF. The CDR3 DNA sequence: TGCAGCGTGAGGGGGGGAGAACGCTACAATGAGCAGTTCTTC.

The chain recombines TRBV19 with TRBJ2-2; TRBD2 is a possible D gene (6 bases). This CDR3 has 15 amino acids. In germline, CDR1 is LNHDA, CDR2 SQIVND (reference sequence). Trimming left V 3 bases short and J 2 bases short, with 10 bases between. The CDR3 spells CASSISAGNTGELFF. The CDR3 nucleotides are TGTGCCAGTAGTATTTCAGCGGGCAACACCGGGGAGCTGTTTTTT.

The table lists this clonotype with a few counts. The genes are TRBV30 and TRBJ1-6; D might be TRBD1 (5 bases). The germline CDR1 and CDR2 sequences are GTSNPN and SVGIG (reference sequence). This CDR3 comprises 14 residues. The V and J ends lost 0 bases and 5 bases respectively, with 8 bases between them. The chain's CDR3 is CAWSVGGDNSPLHF. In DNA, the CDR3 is TGTGCCTGGAGTGTGGGAGGGGATAATTCACCCCTCCACTTT.

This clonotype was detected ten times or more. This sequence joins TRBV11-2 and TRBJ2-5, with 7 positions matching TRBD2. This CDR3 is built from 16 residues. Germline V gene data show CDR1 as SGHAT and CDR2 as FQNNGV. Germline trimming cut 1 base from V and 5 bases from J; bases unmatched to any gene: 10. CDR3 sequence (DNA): TGTGCCAGCAGCTTAGCCTTCTGGGGGGGAGGGGAGACCCAGTACTTC. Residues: CASSLAFWGGGETQYF.

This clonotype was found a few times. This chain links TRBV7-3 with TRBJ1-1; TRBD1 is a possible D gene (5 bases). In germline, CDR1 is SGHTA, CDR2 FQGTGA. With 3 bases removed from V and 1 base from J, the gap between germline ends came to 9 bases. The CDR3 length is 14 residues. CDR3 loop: CASSFFGGNTEAFF. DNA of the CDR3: TGTGCCAGCAGCTTCTTTGGGGGGAACACTGAAGCTTTCTTT.

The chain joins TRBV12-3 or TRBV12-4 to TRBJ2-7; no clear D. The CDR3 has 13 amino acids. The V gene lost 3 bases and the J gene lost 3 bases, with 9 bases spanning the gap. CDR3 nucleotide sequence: TGTGCCAGCAGTTTTCTCAAGATCTACGAGCAGTACTTC. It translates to CASSFLKIYEQYF.

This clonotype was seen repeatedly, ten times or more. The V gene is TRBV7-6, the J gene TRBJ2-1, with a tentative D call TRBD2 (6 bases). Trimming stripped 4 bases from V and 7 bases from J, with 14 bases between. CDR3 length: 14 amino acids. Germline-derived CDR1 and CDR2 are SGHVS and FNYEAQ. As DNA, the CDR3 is TGTGCCAGCAGCTCATGGAGGGCGGGAAATGAGCAGTTCTTC. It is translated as CASSSWRAGNEQFF.

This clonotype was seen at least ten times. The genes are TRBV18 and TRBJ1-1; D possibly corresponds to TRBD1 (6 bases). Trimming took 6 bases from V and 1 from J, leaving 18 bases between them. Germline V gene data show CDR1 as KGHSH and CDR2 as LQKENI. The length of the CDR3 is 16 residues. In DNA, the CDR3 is TGTGCCAGCTCTTTCTCCTCAGGGGCTTGGAACACTGAAGCTTTCTTT. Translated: CASSFSSGAWNTEAFF.